The 12 T cell receptor beta chains reported below all come from one sample, sequenced in a study of T cell repertoires in cytomegalovirus infection. TCRdb recomputed calls from the reads with MiXCR, one row per CDR3 protein. The sample includes about 110,000 distinct CDR3 sequences, under 45% of them seen just once. These TCRs are of unknown antigen specificity. Here the sequenced sample was CD8+ T cells from cultured PBMCs, taken from culture after CMV antigen stimulation. All receptors derive from a human donor in good health (CMV status not recorded). Some clones in this sample may be carry-over from other donors' samples.

The chain recombines TRBV19 with TRBJ1-1, with 9 nucleotides matching TRBD1. CDR1 is LNHDA and CDR2 is SQIVND in the germline V gene (reference sequence). The CDR3 spans 17 residues. The V segment lost 0 bases and the J segment 1 base; nucleotides outside the gene matches: 6. The CDR3 region is CASSIDLGGQGNTEAFF. CDR3 nucleotides: TGTGCCAGTAGTATAGATCTCGGGGGACAGGGGAACACTGAAGCTTTCTTT.

This chain links TRBV19 with TRBJ1-5, with D perhaps matching TRBD1 (6 bases). The CDR3 has 15 residues. V lost 5 bases to trimming and J lost 4 bases, with 15 bases between them. Germline V CDR1 and CDR2: LNHDA, SQIVND (reference sequence). CDR3 sequence reads: CASSRLSGENQPQHF. The CDR3 DNA sequence: TGTGCCAGTAGTCGGCTTTCAGGGGAAAATCAGCCCCAGCATTTT.

The rearrangement uses TRBV19 and TRBJ1-5, with TRBD1 matching 9 bases. V lost 0 bases and J lost 7; bases outside the gene matches: 7. The CDR3 sequence is 16 residues long. The germline V gene encodes CDR1 LNHDA and CDR2 SQIVND (reference sequence). This CDR3 reads CASSIDIGTGKQPQHF. The CDR3 DNA reads as TGTGCCAGTAGTATAGATATTGGGACAGGGAAACAGCCCCAGCATTTT.

The V call is TRBV6-6, the J call TRBJ2-1; D ambiguous. The germline V gene has CDR1 MNHNY and CDR2 SVGAGI (reference sequence). Trimming removed 2 bases from V and 7 bases from J, with 6 bases in between. The CDR3 totals 12 residues. DNA of the CDR3: TGTGCCAGCAGTTACGTGCGAAATGAGCAGTTCTTC. It translates to CASSYVRNEQFF.

This clonotype was picked up many times. V is TRBV18 and J is TRBJ2-1; maybe TRBD2 (5 bases). Per the germline V gene, CDR1 is KGHSH and CDR2 is LQKENI. The germline V and J ends were trimmed by 3 bases and 10 bases, with 22 bases remaining between them. The CDR3 contains 16 residues. In DNA form, the CDR3 reads TGTGCCAGCTCACCGGAAGAAAGGGCGACTACGGGAGAGCAGTTCTTC. The encoded protein is CASSPEERATTGEQFF.

The table lists this clonotype with many counts. J is TRBJ2-5 and V is TRBV4-2; D may be TRBD2 (7 bases). The V gene lost 1 base and the J gene lost 2 bases, with 14 bases spanning the gap. The CDR3 is 16 residues long. Looked up from germline, CDR1 is LGHNA and CDR2 is YNFKEQ. This CDR3 reads CASSQGGGPLQETQYF. As DNA, the CDR3 is TGTGCCAGCAGCCAAGGCGGGGGCCCCCTACAAGAGACCCAGTACTTC.

This clonotype was counted a few times. The chain employs TRBV2 and TRBJ2-7; D may be TRBD1 (6 bases). Germline values: CDR1 SNHLY, CDR2 FYNNEI. V was pared by 10 bases and J by 4 bases, with 14 bases between. This CDR3 has 12 amino acids. CDR3 sequence: CAIETTGYEQYF. CDR3 DNA: TGTGCCATAGAGACCACAGGGTACGAGCAGTACTTC.

This chain links TRBV11-1 with TRBJ1-1, with D uncertain. The germline gives CDR1 SGHAT, CDR2 FQDESV (reference sequence). The CDR3 extends over 15 amino acids. Trimming cost V 5 bases and J 0 bases, with 13 bases left between them. CDR3 nucleotides: TGTGCCAGCAGCACCGAACAGAGACTGAACACTGAAGCTTTCTTT. Protein sequence: CASSTEQRLNTEAFF.

The chain uses TRBV4-1 and TRBJ1-2; D gene unclear. The CDR3 is 16 residues long. Between the trimmed V and J ends, which lost 4 bases and 5 bases, there was a span of 20 bases. Germline CDR1 reads MGHRA; CDR2 reads YSYEKL. The CDR3 DNA is TGCGCCAGCAGCCGGCCCCTCCCAAGTCAGGCTTATGGCTACACCTTC. Protein: CASSRPLPSQAYGYTF.

The chain uses TRBV28 and TRBJ2-5, with TRBD1 matching over 10 bases. Germline assignment: CDR1 MDHEN and CDR2 SYDVKM. CDR3 length equals 13 residues. J was trimmed by 9 bases and V by 6 bases; bases with no gene match: 7. DNA of the CDR3: TGTGCCAGCAGGGGGACAGGGGCGGCGGCCCAGTACTTC. It codes for CASRGTGAAAQYF.

The chain uses TRBV11-2 and TRBJ2-1; tentative D call: TRBD2 (7 bases). Germline loops: CDR1 SGHAT, CDR2 FQNNGV. This CDR3 region has 18 residues. V lost 6 bases to trimming and J lost 2 bases, with 23 bases between them. The DNA of the CDR3 is TGTGCCAGCAGTTCCGGCGGGGGCGGGCTCGCGCCCTACAATGAGCAGTTCTTC. Translation: CASSSGGGGLAPYNEQFF.

The chain has TRBV5-1 and TRBJ2-7, with D maybe TRBD1 (5 bases). The CDR3 length is 14 residues. With 0 bases removed from V and 2 bases from J, the gap between germline ends came to 9 bases. Per the germline V gene, CDR1 is SGHRS and CDR2 is YFSETQ. CDR3: CASSLVGQTYEQYF. CDR3 nucleotide sequence: TGCGCCAGCAGCTTGGTGGGGCAAACCTACGAGCAGTACTTC.